This T cell receptor (beta chain) was recorded in a study of preoperative IRX-2 immunotherapy in early breast cancer (dated by TCRdb to about 2019). The library was built by means of the immunoSEQ multiplex PCR assay. TCRdb provides this immuneACCESS table in a form limited to in-frame rearrangements. Some clones are lacking; in checked studies, under half of them reflect an unresolved V gene, and why the rest are absent is not known. The sample includes approximately 5,100 clones, with approximately 60% observed a single time. The ten most abundant clones make up 11% of the sample. Concerning this clone itself: The target of this receptor is not known. Base qualities were left out, and no much larger clone turns up one base away.

Spanning cysteine to phenylalanine, the CDR3 consists of 12 amino acids. Left in the record is the CDR3 DNA by itself, 36 bases read in frame from the first base. The germline V gene (reference sequence) sets CDR1 to LNHDA and CDR2 to SQIVND. V sheds 6 bases and J sheds 14 bases, leaving 17 bases between their ends. The sample's treatment or condition label, decoded: preoperative locoregional IRX-2 cytokine immunotherapy. The samples were obtained from a phase Ib study that tested preoperative, locoregional IRX-2 cytokine immunotherapy designed to prime immune responses. Donors were patients with early-stage breast cancer who received IRX-2 before surgery.

The sequence was collected from a human donor with breast cancer. Recombination connected TRBV19 to TRBJ2-1, and possibly TRBD2, on 6 matching bases. The sample in question was tumor tissue, obtained before IRX-2 immunotherapy. The CDR3 has the sequence CASSTATSKEFF. The DNA sequence reads TGTGCCAGTAGCACCGCGACTAGTAAGGAGTTCTTC.